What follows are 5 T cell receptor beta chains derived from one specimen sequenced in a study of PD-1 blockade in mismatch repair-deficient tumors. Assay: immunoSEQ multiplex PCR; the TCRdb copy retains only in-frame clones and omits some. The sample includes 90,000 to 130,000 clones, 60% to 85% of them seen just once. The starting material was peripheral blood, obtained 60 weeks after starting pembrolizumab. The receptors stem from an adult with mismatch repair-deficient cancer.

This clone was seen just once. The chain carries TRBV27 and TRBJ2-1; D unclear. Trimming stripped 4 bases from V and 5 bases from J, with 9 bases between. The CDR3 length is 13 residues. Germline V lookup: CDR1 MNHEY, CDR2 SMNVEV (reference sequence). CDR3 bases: TGTGCCAGCAGTTCACCCGTCGACAATGAGCAGTTCTTC. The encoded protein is CASSSPVDNEQFF.

The CDR3 DNA sequence: TGCGCCAGCAGCTTATATCCAGGAGTCCCTGGCACTGAAGCTTTCTTT. Protein product: CASSLYPGVPGTEAFF. The chain couples TRBV5-1 to TRBJ1-1; D is unclear. Germline assignment: CDR1 SGHRS and CDR2 YFSETQ. The CDR3 is 16 residues long. Trimming stripped 2 bases from V and 4 bases from J, with 18 bases between. Looking up the rest from reference TRBV5-1 and TRBJ1-1 gives the full variable domain: KAGVTQTPRYLIKTRGQQVTLSCSPISGHRSVSWYQQTPGQGLQFLFEYFSETQRNKGNFPGRFSGRQFSNSRSEMNVSTLELGDSALYLCASSLYPGVPGTEAFFGQGTRLTVV.

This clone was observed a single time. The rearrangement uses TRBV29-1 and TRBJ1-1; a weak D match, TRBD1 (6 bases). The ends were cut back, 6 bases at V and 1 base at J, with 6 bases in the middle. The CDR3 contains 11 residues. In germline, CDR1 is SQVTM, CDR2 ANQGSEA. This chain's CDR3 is CSVGQNTEAFF. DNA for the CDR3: TGCAGCGTGGGACAGAACACTGAAGCTTTCTTT.

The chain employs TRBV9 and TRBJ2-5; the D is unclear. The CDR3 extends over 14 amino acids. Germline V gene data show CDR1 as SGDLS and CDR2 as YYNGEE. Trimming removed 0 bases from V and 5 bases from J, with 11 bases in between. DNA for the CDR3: TGTGCCAGCAGCGTAGGAGTGTCTTTGGAGACCCAGTACTTC. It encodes CASSVGVSLETQYF. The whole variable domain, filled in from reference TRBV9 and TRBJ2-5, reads DSGVTQTPKHLITATGQRVTLRCSPRSGDLSVYWYQQSLDQGLQFLIQYYNGEERAKGNILERFSAQQFPDLHSELNLSSLELGDSALYFCASSVGVSLETQYFGPGTRLLVL.

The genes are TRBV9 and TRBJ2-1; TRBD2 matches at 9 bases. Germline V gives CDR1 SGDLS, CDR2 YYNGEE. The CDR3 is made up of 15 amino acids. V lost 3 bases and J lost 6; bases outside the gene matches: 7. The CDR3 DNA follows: TGTGCCAGCAGCGCTAGCGGGACCGCAACCAATGAGCAGTTCTTC. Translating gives CASSASGTATNEQFF.